This TCR beta chain stems from a study of read filtering for tumor transcriptome and immune sequencing. Across the whole study: R-ISS stage counts were 8 or 9 for I, about 15 for II, 6 or 7 for III. Per sample, TCR-region reads ranged about 4.05 to 10.27 million by IR-seq, 85 to 1273 by RNA-seq. Whole-transcriptome libraries were prepared after DNase treatment. Study-wide points: The CD138-negative fraction was mixed bone marrow immune cells, not pure T cells.

This clonotype was found many times. Its antigen is as yet unknown. This CDR3 is 15 amino acids long. Germline V CDR1 and CDR2: MDHEN, SYDVKM. V trimming: 6 bases; J trimming: 4 bases; junction bases outside the gene matches: 6. From roughly 390 ng of RNA, a library with molecular barcoded alpha/delta and beta/gamma adaptors was made. TCRdb re-analysed the reads in MiXCR, keeping a single row per CDR3 protein. The sample consists of some 120,000 distinct CDR3 sequences, under 15% of them appearing once. The clonotype originates from a donor at least 40 years old with multiple myeloma. The sequenced material came from a population of CD138-negative cells sorted from bone marrow. The chain employs TRBV28 and TRBJ2-1; 10 nucleotides line up with TRBD2. CDR3 bases: TGTGCCAGCAGGGAGACTAGCGGGCCATACAATGAGCAGTTCTTC. This translates into CASRETSGPYNEQFF.